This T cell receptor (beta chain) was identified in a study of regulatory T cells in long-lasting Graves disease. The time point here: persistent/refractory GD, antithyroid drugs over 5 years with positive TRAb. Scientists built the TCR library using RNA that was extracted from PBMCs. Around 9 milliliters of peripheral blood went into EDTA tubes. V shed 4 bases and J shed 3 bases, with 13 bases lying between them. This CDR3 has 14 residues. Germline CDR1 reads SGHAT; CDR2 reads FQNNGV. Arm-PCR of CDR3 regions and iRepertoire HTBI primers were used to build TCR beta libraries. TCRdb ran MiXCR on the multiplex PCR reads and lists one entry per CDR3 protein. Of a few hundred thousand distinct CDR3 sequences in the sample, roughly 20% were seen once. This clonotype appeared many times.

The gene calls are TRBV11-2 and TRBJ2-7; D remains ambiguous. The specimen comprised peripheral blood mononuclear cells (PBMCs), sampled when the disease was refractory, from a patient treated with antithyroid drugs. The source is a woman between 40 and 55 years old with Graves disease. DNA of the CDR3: TGTGCCAGCAGCTCCCTGACAAGAATCTACGAGCAGTACTTC. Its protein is CASSSLTRIYEQYF. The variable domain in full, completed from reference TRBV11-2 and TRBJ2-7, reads EAGVAQSPRYKIIEKRQSVAFWCNPISGHATLYWYQQILGQGPKLLIQFQNNGVVDDSQLPKDRFSAERLKGVDSTLKIQPAKLEDSAVYLCASSSLTRIYEQYFGPGTRLTVT.